The clone carrying this TCR beta chain was found many times. Its target is not known. These data belong to a study of human T cells and chemical hapten exposure. TCRdb reprocessed the RACE reads with MiXCR, giving one entry per CDR3 protein. The sample lists tens of thousands of distinct CDR3 sequences, around a tenth occurring once. Time point here: patch test 1, 2 weeks after DPC sensitization. Stated treatment: therapeutic diphenylcyclopropenone sensitization with weekly scalp DPC. Study-wide results and caveats: The presence of alopecia in the donors means their immune response may differ from healthy people's.

The CDR3 is 16 amino acids. Germline lookup yields CDR1 MDHEN and CDR2 SYDVKM. Trimming took 6 bases from V and 5 from J; bases not matched to a gene: 12. Sequenced material: whole blood, taken in connection with sensitization to the hapten diphenylcyclopropenone (DPC). This receptor was identified in a woman aged 45 to 65 with alopecia areata. Some clones in this sample may be carry-over from other donors' samples. The chain joins TRBV28 to TRBJ2-3; TRBD1 aligns across 9 bases. CDR3 loop: CASSPWGTGNIDTQYF. CDR3 nucleotide sequence: TGTGCCAGCAGCCCATGGGGGACAGGGAATATAGATACGCAGTATTTT.